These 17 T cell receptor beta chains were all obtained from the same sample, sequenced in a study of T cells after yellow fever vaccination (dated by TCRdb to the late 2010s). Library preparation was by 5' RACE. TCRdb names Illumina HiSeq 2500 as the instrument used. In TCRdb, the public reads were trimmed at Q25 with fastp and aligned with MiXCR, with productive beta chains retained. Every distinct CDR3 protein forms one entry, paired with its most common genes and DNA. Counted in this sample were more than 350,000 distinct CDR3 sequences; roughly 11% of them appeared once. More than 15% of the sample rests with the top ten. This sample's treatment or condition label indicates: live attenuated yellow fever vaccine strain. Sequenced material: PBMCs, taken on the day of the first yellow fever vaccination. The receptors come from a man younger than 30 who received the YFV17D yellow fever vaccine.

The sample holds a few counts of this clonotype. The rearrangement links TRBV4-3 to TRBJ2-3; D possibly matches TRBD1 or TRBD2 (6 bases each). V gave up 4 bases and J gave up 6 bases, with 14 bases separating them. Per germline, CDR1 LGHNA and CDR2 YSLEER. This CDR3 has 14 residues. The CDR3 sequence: CASSLGGTKDTQYF. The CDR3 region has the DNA TGCGCCAGCAGCCTGGGGGGCACTAAGGATACGCAGTATTTT.

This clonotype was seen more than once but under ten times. In DNA form, the CDR3 reads TGTGCCAGCTCACCAACTAGCGGGGGTGAAGATACGCAGTATTTT. Translating it yields CASSPTSGGEDTQYF. The chain joins TRBV18 to TRBJ2-3, with 11 bases fitting TRBD2. V shed 2 bases and J 5 bases; nucleotides not matched to a gene: 3. The CDR3 extends over 15 amino acids. CDR1 KGHSH and CDR2 LQKENI come from the germline V gene.

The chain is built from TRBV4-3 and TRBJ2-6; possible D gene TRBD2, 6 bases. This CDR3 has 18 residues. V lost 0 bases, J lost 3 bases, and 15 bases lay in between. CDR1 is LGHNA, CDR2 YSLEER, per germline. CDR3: CASSQDFAGGIGANVLTF. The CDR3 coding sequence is TGCGCCAGCAGCCAAGATTTTGCCGGGGGAATTGGGGCCAACGTCCTGACTTTC.

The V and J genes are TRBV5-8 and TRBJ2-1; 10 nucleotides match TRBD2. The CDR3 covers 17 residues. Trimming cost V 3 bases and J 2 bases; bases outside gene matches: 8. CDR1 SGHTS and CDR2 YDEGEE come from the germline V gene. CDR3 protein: CASSWPIAGGTYNEQFF. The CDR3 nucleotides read TGTGCCAGCAGCTGGCCAATAGCGGGGGGAACCTACAATGAGCAGTTCTTC.

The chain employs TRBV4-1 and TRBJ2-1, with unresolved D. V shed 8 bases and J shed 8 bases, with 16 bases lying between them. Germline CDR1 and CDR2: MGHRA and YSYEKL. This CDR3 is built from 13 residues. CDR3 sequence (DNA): TGCGCCAGCCGGGTGAGCCTTTACGATGAGCAGTTCTTC. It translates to CASRVSLYDEQFF.

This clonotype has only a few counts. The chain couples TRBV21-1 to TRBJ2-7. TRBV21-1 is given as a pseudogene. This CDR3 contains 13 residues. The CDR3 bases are TGTGCCAGCAGCAAAGTCGCCCGCTACGAGCAGTACGTC. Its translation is CASSKVARYEQYV.

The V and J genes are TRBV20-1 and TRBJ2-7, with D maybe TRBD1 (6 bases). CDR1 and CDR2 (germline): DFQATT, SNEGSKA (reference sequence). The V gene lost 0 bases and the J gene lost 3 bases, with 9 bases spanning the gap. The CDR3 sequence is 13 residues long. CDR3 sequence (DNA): TGCAGTGCTAGAGACAGGGGATACTACGAGCAGTACTTC. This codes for CSARDRGYYEQYF.

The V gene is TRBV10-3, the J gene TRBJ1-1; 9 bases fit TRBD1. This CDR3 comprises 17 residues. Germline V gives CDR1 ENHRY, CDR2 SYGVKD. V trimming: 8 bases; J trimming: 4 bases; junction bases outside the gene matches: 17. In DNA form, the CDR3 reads TGTGCCATCCGACCAGACAGGGGGTTCACTCAGAGCACTGAAGCTTTCTTT. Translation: CAIRPDRGFTQSTEAFF.

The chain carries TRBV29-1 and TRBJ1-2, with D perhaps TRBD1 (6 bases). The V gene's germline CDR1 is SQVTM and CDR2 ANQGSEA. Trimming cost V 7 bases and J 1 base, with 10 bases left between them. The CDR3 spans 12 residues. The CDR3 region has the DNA TGCAGCGCCGAGGGGGATAACTATGGCTACACCTTC. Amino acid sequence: CSAEGDNYGYTF.

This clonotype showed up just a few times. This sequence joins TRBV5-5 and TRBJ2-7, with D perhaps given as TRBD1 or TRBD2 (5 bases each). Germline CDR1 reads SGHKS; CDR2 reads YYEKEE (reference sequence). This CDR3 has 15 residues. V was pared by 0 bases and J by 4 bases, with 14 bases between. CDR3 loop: CASSLETRGRYEQYV. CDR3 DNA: TGTGCCAGCAGCTTGGAAACCCGGGGCCGGTACGAGCAGTACGTC.

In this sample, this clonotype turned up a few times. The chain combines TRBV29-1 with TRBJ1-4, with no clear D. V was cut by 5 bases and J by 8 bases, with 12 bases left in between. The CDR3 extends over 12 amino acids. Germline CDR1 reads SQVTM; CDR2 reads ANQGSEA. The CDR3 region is CSVILNEEKLFF. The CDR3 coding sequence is TGCAGCGTTATCCTGAATGAGGAAAAACTGTTTTTT.

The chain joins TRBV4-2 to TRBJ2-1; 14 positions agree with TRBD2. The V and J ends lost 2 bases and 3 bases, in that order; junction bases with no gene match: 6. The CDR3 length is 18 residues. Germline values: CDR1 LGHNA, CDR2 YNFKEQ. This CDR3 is CASSQQRLAGGYYNEQFF. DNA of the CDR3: TGTGCCAGCAGCCAACAAAGACTAGCGGGGGGGTACTACAATGAGCAGTTCTTC.

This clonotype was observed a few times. CDR3 loop: CASSLVGPYGYTF. DNA for the CDR3: TGTGCCAGCAGCTTGGTAGGGCCCTATGGCTACACCTTC. The V and J genes are TRBV11-2 and TRBJ1-2; D unresolved. V lost 3 bases, J lost 4 bases, and 9 bases lay in between. The CDR3 is made up of 13 amino acids. The germline V gene encodes CDR1 SGHAT and CDR2 FQNNGV.

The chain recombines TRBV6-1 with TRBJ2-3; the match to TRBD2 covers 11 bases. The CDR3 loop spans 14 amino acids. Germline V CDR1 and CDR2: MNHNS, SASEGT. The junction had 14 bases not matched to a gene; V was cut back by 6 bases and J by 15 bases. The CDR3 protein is CASRDRSGGARDYF. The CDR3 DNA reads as TGTGCCAGCAGGGACCGTAGCGGGGGGGCCCGCGATTATTTT.

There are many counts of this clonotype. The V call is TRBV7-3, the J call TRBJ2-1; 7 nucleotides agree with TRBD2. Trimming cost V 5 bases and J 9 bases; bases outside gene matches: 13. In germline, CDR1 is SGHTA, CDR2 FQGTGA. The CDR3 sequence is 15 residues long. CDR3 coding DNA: TGTGCCAGCAGCCCTAGGGCGGCGGGGGTAAGTGAGCAGTTCTTC. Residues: CASSPRAAGVSEQFF.

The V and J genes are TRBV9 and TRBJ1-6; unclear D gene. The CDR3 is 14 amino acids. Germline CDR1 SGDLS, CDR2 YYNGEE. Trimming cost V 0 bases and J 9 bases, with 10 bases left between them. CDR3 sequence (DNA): TGTGCCAGCAGCGTAGGGTATACGAGTTCACCCCTCCACTTT. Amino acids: CASSVGYTSSPLHF.

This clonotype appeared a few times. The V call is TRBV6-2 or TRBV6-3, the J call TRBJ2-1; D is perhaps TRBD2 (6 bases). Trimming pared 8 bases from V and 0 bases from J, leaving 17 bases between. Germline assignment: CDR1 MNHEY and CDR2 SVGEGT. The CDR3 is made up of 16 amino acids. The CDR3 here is CASSELAINSYNEQFF. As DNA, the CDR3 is TGTGCCAGCTCAGAGCTAGCGATAAACTCCTACAATGAGCAGTTCTTC.